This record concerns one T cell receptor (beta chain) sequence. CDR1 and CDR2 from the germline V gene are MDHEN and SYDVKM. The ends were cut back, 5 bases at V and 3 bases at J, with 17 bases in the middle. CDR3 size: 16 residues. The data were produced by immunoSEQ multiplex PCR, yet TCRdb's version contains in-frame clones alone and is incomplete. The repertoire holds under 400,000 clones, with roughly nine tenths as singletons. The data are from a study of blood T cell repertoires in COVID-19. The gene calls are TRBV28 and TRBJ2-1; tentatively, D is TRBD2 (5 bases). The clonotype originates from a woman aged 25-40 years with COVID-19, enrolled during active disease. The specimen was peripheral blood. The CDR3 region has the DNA TGTGCCAGCAGTCCCCAGGAGCGGCAGATCTACAATGAGCAGTTCTTC. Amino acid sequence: CASSPQERQIYNEQFF.